This entry concerns a single T cell receptor beta chain. Method: immunoSEQ multiplex PCR; TCRdb's copy keeps in-frame clones and lacks some. The sample carries 90,000 to 130,000 clones, roughly nine tenths recorded once. This sample was taken from a study of cytomegalovirus exposure and HLA in healthy donors. This CDR3 contains 19 residues. The germline gives CDR1 MDHEN, CDR2 SYDVKM. V gave up 3 bases and J gave up 4 bases, with 28 bases separating them. The chain is built from TRBV28 and TRBJ2-7, with D possibly matching TRBD1 (5 bases). This clonotype was sampled from a woman between 18 and 29 years old in good health and CMV-seronegative. The sequencing sample was made of PBMCs. CDR3 protein: CASSLGLVIPFGVLYEQYF. As DNA, the CDR3 is TGTGCCAGCAGTTTGGGGCTGGTAATACCCTTTGGTGTTTTGTACGAGCAGTACTTC.